This record concerns one T cell receptor beta chain sequence. The target antigen is unknown. Trimming cost V 7 bases and J 5 bases; bases outside gene matches: 9. The CDR3 spans 15 residues. This sample stems from a study of T cell repertoires in cytomegalovirus infection. Looking at the study overall: Selected CMV epitopes included recently identified HLA-C-restricted ones as well as well-studied HLA-B-restricted ones.

TCRdb itself ran the reads through MiXCR, one entry per CDR3 protein. The repertoire has approximately 600,000 distinct CDR3 sequences, roughly 42% of them found once; the top ten carry around 46%. Broader study findings: In two of eight donors, the top clonotype was HLA-C-restricted CMV-specific.

This chain links TRBV12-3 or TRBV12-4 with TRBJ2-1; 9 bases fit TRBD2. The sample was cultured PBMCs, taken from culture after CMV antigen stimulation. This TCR came from a human donor in good health (CMV status not recorded). Some clones in this sample may be carry-over from other donors' samples. The CDR3: CASTHETSGNNEQFF. The CDR3 nucleotides are TGTGCCAGCACCCATGAGACTAGCGGTAACAATGAGCAGTTCTTC.